The clone carrying this T cell receptor beta chain was detected only once. The CDR3 spans 17 residues. Germline-derived CDR1 and CDR2 are SGHRS and YFSETQ. V was pared by 5 bases and J by 3 bases, with 20 bases between. In the original workflow: Reference gene primer amplification in the assay estimated nucleated cell counts. Sequenced by immunoSEQ multiplex PCR; TCRdb stores in-frame clones only, minus some. D and trimming come from the DNA, and the V and J calls and clone size come from that table. Among under 300,000 clones listed, about 80% were seen once. This sample stems from a study of blood T cell repertoires in COVID-19. Study-wide background: Samples came from the United States, Italy and Spain, spanning acute and convalescent COVID-19.

The material sequenced was peripheral blood. This chain links TRBV5-1 with TRBJ2-2; D may be TRBD1 (6 bases). The TCR comes from a woman older than 75 with acute or convalescent COVID-19. CDR3 loop: CASSRPPGRGHTGELFF. The CDR3 DNA reads TGCGCCAGCAGTCGGCCCCCGGGCAGGGGACACACCGGGGAGCTGTTTTTT.